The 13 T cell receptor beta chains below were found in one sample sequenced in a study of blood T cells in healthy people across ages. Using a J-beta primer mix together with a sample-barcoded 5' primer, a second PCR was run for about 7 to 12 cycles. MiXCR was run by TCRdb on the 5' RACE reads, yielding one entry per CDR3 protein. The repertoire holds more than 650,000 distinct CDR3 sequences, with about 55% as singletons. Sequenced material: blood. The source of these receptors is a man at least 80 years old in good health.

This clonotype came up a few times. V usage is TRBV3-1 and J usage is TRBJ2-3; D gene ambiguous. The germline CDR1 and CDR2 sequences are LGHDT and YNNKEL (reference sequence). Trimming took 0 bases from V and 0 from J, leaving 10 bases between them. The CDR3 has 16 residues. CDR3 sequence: CASSQDPRSSTDTQYF. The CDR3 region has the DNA TGTGCCAGCAGCCAAGATCCCAGATCTAGCACAGATACGCAGTATTTT.

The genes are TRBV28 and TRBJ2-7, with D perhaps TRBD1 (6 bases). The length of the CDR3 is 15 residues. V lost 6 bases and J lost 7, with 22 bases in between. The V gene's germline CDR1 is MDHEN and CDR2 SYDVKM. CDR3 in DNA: TGTGCCAGCAGCCGCCCAATACAGGGCTACAATGAGCAGTACTTC. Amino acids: CASSRPIQGYNEQYF. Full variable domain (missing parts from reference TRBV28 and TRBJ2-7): DVKVTQSSRYLVKRTGEKVFLECVQDMDHENMFWYRQDPGLGLRLIYFSYDVKMKEKGDIPEGYSVSREKKERFSLILESASTNQTSMYLCASSRPIQGYNEQYFGPGTRLTVT.

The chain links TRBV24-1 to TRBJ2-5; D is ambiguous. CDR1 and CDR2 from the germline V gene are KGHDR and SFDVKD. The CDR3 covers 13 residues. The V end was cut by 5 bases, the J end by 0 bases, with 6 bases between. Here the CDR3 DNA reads TGTGCCACCAGTGCACGGTACCAAGAGACCCAGTACTTC. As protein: CATSARYQETQYF.

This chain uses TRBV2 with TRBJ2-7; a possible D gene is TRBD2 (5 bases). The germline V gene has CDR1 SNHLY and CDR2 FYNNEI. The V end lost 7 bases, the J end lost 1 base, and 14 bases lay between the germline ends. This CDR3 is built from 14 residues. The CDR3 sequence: CASKRLTESYEQYF. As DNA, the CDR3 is TGTGCCAGCAAAAGACTAACAGAATCCTACGAGCAGTACTTC.

The DNA of the CDR3 is TGTGCCAGCAGTTTAAGAGGCAGGAGGCACAGAGACGCGTATTTT. It encodes CASSLRGRRHRDAYF. This rearrangement joins TRBV12-3 or TRBV12-4 to TRBJ2-3, with D tentatively TRBD2 (5 bases). The V gene lost 2 bases and the J gene lost 14 bases, with 23 bases spanning the gap. The CDR3 is 15 amino acids.

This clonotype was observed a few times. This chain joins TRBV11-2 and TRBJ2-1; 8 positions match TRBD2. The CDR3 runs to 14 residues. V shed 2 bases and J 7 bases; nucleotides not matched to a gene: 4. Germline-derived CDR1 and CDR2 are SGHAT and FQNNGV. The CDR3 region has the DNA TGTGCCAGCAGCTTATTCGGCGGGGGGAATGAGCAGTTCTTC. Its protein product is CASSLFGGGNEQFF.

Written as DNA, the CDR3 is TGCAGCGTTGGTTACCTGTCGGCAAGTCAAGAGACCCAGTACTTC. This translates into CSVGYLSASQETQYF. The chain joins TRBV29-1 to TRBJ2-5; the D is unclear. This CDR3 spans 15 amino acids. V lost 4 bases to trimming and J lost 2 bases, with 17 bases between them. Per germline, CDR1 SQVTM and CDR2 ANQGSEA.

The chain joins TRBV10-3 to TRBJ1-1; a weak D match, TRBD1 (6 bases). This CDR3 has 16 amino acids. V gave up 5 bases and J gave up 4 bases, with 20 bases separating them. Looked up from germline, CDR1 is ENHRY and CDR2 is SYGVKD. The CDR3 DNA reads TGTGCCATCAGTCCAGGGGAAAGATTCCCTTCCACTGAAGCTTTCTTT. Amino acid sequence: CAISPGERFPSTEAFF.

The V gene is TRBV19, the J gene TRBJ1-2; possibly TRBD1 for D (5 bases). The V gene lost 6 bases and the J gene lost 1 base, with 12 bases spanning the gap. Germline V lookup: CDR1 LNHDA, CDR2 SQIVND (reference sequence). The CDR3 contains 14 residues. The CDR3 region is CASSRTTVNYGYTF. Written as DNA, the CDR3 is TGTGCCAGTAGCAGAACGACAGTTAACTATGGCTACACCTTC.

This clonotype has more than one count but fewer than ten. The CDR3 sequence is CSARSYYAGPNQPQHF. CDR3 coding DNA: TGCAGTGCTAGATCCTATTACGCGGGCCCGAATCAGCCCCAGCATTTT. The chain carries TRBV20-1 and TRBJ1-5; no reliable D call. Germline loops: CDR1 DFQATT, CDR2 SNEGSKA (reference sequence). Trimming removed 2 bases from V and 4 bases from J, with 18 bases in between. The CDR3 consists of 16 residues.

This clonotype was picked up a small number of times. The CDR3 bases are TGTGCCATCAGTGAAAGACAGGGACGCCAGCCCCAGCATTTT. This codes for CAISERQGRQPQHF. This chain uses TRBV10-3 with TRBJ1-5, with 7 bases identical to TRBD1. Trimming cost V 3 bases and J 7 bases; bases outside gene matches: 6. The CDR3 extends over 14 amino acids. Per the germline V gene, CDR1 is ENHRY and CDR2 is SYGVKD.

The CDR3 DNA reads as TGTGCCAGCAGTGTGACAGGGACCTATAATGAGCAGTACTTC. Translation: CASSVTGTYNEQYF. The chain carries TRBV6-1 and TRBJ2-1, with 7 nucleotides matching TRBD1. The J call may be faulty, since TRBJ2-7 better matches the DNA end. CDR1 and CDR2 (germline): MNHNS, SASEGT. This CDR3 contains 14 residues.

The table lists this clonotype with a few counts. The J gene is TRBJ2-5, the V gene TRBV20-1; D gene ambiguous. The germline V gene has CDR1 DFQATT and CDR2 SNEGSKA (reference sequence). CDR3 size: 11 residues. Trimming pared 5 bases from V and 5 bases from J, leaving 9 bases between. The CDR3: CSALRAETQYF. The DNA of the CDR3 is TGCAGTGCTCTGCGAGCGGAGACCCAGTACTTC.